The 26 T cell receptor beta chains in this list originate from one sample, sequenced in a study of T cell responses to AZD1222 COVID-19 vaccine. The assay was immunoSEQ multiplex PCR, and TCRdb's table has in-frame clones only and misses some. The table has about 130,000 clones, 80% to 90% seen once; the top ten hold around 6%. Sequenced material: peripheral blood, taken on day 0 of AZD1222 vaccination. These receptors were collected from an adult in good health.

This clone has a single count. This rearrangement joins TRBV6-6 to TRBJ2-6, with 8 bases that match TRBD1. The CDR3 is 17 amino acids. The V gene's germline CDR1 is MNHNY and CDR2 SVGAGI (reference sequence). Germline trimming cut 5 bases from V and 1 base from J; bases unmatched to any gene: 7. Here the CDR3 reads CASSRGQGGSGANVLTF. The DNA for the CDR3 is TGTGCCAGCAGTCGAGGACAGGGCGGATCTGGGGCCAACGTCCTGACTTTC.

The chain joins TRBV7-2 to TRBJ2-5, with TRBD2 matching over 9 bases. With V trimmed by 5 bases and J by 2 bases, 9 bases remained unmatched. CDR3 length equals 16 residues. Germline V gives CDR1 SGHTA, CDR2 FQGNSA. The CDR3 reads CASSPRLAGLQETQYF. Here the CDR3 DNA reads TGTGCCAGCAGCCCCCGGCTAGCGGGGTTGCAAGAGACCCAGTACTTC.

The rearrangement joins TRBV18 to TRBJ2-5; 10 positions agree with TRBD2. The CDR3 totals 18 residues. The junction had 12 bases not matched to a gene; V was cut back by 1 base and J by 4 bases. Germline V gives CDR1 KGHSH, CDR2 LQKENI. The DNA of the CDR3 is TGTGCCAGCTCACCACAGGAGCTAGCGGGAGAGAAAGGAGAGACCCAGTACTTC. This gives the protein CASSPQELAGEKGETQYF.

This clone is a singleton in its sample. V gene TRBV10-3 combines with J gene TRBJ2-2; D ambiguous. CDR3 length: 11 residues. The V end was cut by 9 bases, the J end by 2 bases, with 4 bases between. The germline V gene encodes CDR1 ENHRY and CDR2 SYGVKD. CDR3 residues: CAMSNTGELFF. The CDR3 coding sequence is TGTGCCATGAGTAACACCGGGGAGCTGTTTTTT.

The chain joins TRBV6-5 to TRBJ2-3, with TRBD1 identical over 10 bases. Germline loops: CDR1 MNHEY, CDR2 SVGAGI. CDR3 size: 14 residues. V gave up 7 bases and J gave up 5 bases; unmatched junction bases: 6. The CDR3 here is CASNRDRGIDTQYF. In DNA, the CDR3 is TGTGCCAGCAACAGGGACAGGGGAATAGATACGCAGTATTTT.

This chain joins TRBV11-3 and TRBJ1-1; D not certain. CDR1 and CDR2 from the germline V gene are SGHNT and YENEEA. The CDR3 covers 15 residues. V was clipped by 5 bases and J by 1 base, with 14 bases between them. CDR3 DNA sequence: TGTGCCAGCAGCCCCGGAGAGGAAGGGAACACTGAAGCTTTCTTT. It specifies CASSPGEEGNTEAFF. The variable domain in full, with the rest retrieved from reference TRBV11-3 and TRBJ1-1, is EAGVVQSPRYKIIEKKQPVAFWCNPISGHNTLYWYLQNLGQGPELLIRYENEEAVDDSQLPKDRFSAERLKGVDSTLKIQPAELGDSAVYLCASSPGEEGNTEAFFGQGTRLTVV.

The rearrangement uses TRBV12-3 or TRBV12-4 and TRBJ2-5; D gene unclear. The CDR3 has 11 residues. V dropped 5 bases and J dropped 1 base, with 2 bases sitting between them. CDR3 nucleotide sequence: TGTGCCAGCAGTCGCCAAGAGACCCAGTACTTC. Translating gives CASSRQETQYF.

CDR3 loop: CASSEVGGLNSPLHF. CDR3 DNA: TGTGCCAGCAGTGAAGTTGGGGGGTTAAATTCACCCCTCCACTTT. The chain employs TRBV6-1 and TRBJ1-6; perhaps TRBD1 as D (5 bases). The CDR3 runs 15 residues. V was trimmed by 1 base and J by 7 bases, leaving 11 bases between them. Germline assignment: CDR1 MNHNS and CDR2 SASEGT.

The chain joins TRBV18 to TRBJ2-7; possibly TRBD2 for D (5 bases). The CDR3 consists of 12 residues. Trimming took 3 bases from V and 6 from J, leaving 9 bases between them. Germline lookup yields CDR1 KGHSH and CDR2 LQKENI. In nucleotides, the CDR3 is TGTGCCAGCTCACCCACAGAGGGCGAGCAGTACTTC. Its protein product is CASSPTEGEQYF. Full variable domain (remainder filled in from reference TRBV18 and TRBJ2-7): NAGVMQNPRHLVRRRGQEARLRCSPMKGHSHVYWYRQLPEEGLKFMVYLQKENIIDESGMPKERFSAEFPKEGPSILRIQQVVRGDSAAYFCASSPTEGEQYFGPGTRLTVT.

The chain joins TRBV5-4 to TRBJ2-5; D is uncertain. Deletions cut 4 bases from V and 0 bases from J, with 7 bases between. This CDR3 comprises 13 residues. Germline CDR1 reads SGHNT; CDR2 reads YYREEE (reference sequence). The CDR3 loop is CASSLDNQETQYF. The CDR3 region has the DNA TGTGCCAGCAGCCTAGACAACCAAGAGACCCAGTACTTC.

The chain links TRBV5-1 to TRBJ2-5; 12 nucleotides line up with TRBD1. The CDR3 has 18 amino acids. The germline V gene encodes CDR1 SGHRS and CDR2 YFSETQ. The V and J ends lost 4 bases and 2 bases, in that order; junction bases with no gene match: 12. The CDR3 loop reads CASSRGTGGRSIQETQYF. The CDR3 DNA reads TGCGCCAGCAGCCGCGGGACAGGGGGCCGCTCCATTCAAGAGACCCAGTACTTC. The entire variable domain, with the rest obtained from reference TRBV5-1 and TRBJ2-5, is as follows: KAGVTQTPRYLIKTRGQQVTLSCSPISGHRSVSWYQQTPGQGLQFLFEYFSETQRNKGNFPGRFSGRQFSNSRSEMNVSTLELGDSALYLCASSRGTGGRSIQETQYFGPGTRLLVL.

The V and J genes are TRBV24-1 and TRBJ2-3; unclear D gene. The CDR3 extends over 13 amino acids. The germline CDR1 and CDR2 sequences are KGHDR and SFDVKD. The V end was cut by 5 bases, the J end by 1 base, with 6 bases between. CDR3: CATSGRGTDTQYF. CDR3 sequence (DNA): TGTGCCACCAGTGGCCGGGGCACAGATACGCAGTATTTT.

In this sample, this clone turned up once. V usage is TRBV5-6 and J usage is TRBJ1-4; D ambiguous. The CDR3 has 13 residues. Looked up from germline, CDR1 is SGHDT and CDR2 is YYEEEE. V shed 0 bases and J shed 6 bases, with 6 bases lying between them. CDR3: CASSLAADEKLFF. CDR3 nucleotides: TGTGCCAGCAGCTTGGCAGCGGATGAAAAACTGTTTTTT.

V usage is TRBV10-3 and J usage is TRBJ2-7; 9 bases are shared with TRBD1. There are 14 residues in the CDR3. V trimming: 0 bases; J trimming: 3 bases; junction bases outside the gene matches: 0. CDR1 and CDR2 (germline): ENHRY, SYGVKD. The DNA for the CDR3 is TGTGCCATCAGTGAGTCGGACAGGGGCTACGAGCAGTACTTC. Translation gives CAISESDRGYEQYF.

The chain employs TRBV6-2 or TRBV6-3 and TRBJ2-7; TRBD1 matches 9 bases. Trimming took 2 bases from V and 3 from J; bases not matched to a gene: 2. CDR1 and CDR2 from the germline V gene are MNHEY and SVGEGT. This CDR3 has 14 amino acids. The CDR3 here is CASSYPDRGYEQYF. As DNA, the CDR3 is TGTGCCAGCAGTTACCCGGACAGGGGCTACGAGCAGTACTTC.

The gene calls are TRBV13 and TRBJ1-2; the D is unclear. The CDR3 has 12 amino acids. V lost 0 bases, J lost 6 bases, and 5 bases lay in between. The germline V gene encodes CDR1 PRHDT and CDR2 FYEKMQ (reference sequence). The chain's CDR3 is CASSLGGHGYTF. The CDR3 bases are TGTGCCAGCAGCTTAGGGGGTCATGGCTACACCTTC.

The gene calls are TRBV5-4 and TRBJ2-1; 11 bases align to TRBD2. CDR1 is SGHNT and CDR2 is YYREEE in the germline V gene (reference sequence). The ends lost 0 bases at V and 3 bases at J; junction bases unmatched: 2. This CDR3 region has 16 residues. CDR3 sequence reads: CASSLGGLAGYNEQFF. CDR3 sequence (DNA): TGTGCCAGCAGCTTGGGTGGACTAGCGGGCTACAATGAGCAGTTCTTC.

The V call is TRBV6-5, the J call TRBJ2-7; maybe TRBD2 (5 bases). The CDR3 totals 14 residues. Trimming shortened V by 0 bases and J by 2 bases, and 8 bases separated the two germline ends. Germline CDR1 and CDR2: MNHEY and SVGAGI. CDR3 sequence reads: CASSYSERTYEQYF. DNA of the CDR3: TGTGCCAGCAGTTACTCGGAGCGGACCTACGAGCAGTACTTC.

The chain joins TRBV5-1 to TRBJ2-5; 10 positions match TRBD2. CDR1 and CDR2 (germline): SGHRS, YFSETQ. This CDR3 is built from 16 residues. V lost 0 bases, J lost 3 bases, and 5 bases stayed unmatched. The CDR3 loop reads CASSLVPSGGKETQYF. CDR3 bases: TGCGCCAGCAGCTTGGTGCCTAGCGGGGGTAAAGAGACCCAGTACTTC.

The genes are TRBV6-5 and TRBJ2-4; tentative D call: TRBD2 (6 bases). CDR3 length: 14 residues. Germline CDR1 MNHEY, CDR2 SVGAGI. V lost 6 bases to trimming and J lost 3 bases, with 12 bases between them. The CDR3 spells CASRAAGNKNIQYF. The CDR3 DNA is TGTGCCAGCAGGGCTGCGGGGAACAAAAACATTCAGTACTTC.

CDR3 loop: CAISAGQGNTGELFF. In DNA, the CDR3 is TGTGCCATCAGTGCCGGACAGGGGAACACCGGGGAGCTGTTTTTT. The chain employs TRBV10-3 and TRBJ2-2; 8 bases map to TRBD1. CDR1 and CDR2 from the germline V gene are ENHRY and SYGVKD. The CDR3 loop spans 15 amino acids. The V segment lost 4 bases and the J segment 1 base; nucleotides outside the gene matches: 2.

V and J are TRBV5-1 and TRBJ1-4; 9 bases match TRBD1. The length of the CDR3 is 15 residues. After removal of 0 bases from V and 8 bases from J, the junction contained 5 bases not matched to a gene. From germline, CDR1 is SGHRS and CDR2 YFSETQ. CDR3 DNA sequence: TGCGCCAGCAGCTTGGCAACAGGGGGCGGGGAAAAACTGTTTTTT. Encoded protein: CASSLATGGGEKLFF.

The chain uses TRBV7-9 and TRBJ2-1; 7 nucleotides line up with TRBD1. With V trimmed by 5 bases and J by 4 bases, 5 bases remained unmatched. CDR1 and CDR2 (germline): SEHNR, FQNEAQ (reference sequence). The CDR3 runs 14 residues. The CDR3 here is CASSRTTGYNEQFF. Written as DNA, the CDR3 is TGTGCCAGCAGCCGAACGACAGGGTACAATGAGCAGTTCTTC.

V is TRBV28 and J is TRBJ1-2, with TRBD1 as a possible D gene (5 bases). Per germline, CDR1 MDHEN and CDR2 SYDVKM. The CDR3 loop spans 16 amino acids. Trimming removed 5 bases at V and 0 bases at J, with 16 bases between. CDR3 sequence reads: CASSQTARPPNYGYTF. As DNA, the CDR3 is TGTGCCAGCAGTCAGACAGCCAGACCTCCTAACTATGGCTACACCTTC.

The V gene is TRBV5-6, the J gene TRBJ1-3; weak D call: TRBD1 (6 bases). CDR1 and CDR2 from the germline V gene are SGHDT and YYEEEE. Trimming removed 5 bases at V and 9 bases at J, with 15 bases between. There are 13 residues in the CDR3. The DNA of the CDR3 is TGTGCCAGCAGATTCCCCTTAGGGGGCACCATATATTTT. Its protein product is CASRFPLGGTIYF.

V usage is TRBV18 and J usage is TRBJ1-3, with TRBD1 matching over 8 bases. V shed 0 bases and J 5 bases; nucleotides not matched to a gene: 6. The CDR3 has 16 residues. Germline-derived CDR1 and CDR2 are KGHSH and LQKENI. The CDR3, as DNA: TGTGCCAGCTCACCACCAATTACAGGGGGTCGAAACACCATATATTTT. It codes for CASSPPITGGRNTIYF.